Listed here are 28 T cell receptor beta chains from one sample, sequenced in a study of blood T cell repertoires in COVID-19. The table came from immunoSEQ multiplex PCR; TCRdb's copy has only in-frame clones and leaves some out. Of nearly 200,000 clones in the sample, roughly 80% were seen once. Specimen: peripheral blood. These receptors all come from a man in his 60s with COVID-19, enrolled during active disease.

The table lists this clone with a count of one. CDR3 sequence: CASRTGANTEAFF. The DNA for the CDR3 is TGTGCCAGCAGGACAGGTGCGAACACTGAAGCTTTCTTT. The chain joins TRBV6-5 to TRBJ1-1, with D possibly matching TRBD1 (6 bases). Germline CDR1 MNHEY, CDR2 SVGAGI. V was trimmed by 6 bases and J by 1 base, leaving 9 bases between them. The CDR3 is made up of 13 amino acids.

The V and J genes are TRBV28 and TRBJ1-1; 7 nucleotides match TRBD1. The length of the CDR3 is 17 residues. The junction had 12 bases not matched to a gene; V was cut back by 5 bases and J by 0 bases. Germline V gene data show CDR1 as MDHEN and CDR2 as SYDVKM. The CDR3 protein is CASSPRPGQKMNTEAFF. DNA of the CDR3: TGTGCCAGCAGTCCCCGCCCGGGACAGAAAATGAACACTGAAGCTTTCTTT.

The CDR3 region is CSVYMDRGGNYGYTF. In nucleotides, the CDR3 is TGCAGCGTCTATATGGACAGGGGGGGAAACTATGGCTACACCTTC. This chain connects TRBV29-1 to TRBJ1-2, with TRBD1 matching over 10 bases. V dropped 6 bases and J dropped 2; count of bases not matched to a gene: 9. This CDR3 has 15 residues. Looked up from germline, CDR1 is SQVTM and CDR2 is ANQGSEA.

This clone appeared once. This chain uses TRBV7-6 with TRBJ1-3; 9 bases map to TRBD1. CDR1 and CDR2 (germline): SGHVS, FNYEAQ. CDR3 length: 16 amino acids. V was clipped by 6 bases and J by 1 base; unmatched bases: 7. CDR3 nucleotides: TGTGCCAGCAGTAACACAGGGGGCGCGTCTGGAAACACCATATATTTT. Protein product: CASSNTGGASGNTIYF.

This sequence joins TRBV5-1 and TRBJ1-6, with no clear D. V was clipped by 0 bases and J by 5 bases, with 9 bases between them. Germline values: CDR1 SGHRS, CDR2 YFSETQ. The CDR3 covers 15 residues. CDR3 DNA sequence: TGCGCCAGCAGCTTGGCCGATGGCAATAATTCACCCCTCCACTTT. It is translated as CASSLADGNNSPLHF.

The J gene is TRBJ2-3, the V gene TRBV27, with TRBD2 identical over 9 bases. The CDR3 has 16 amino acids. Germline V gene data show CDR1 as MNHEY and CDR2 as SMNVEV (reference sequence). Trimming removed 5 bases from V and 2 bases from J; junction bases left unmatched: 8. Written as DNA, the CDR3 is TGTGCCAGCAGTGCCTATCTAGCGGGATTCACAGATACGCAGTATTTT. Encoded protein: CASSAYLAGFTDTQYF.

J is TRBJ1-1 and V is TRBV19; D may be TRBD1 (5 bases). This CDR3 has 14 amino acids. Germline V gene sequence: CDR1 LNHDA, CDR2 SQIVND (reference sequence). The V end was cut by 5 bases, the J end by 5 bases, with 15 bases between. The CDR3 protein is CASSAIGAITEAFF. The CDR3, as DNA: TGTGCCAGTAGTGCAATAGGGGCGATTACTGAAGCTTTCTTT.

V and J are TRBV6-2 or TRBV6-3 and TRBJ1-6; 11 bases align to TRBD1. This CDR3 has 21 amino acids. The V gene's germline CDR1 is MNHEY and CDR2 SVGEGT. Losses at the gene ends were 2 bases for V and 0 bases for J; bases not matched to a gene: 12. The CDR3, as DNA: TGTGCCAGCAGTTACGGACAGGGGGCAATTATAGGGAGCTCCTATAATTCACCCCTCCACTTT. This codes for CASSYGQGAIIGSSYNSPLHF.

A note on this clone: This CDR3 is also generated by other DNA sequences in the sample. The chain is built from TRBV4-2 and TRBJ1-5; 9 bases are shared with TRBD1. The CDR3 has 14 amino acids. The V and J ends lost 1 base and 5 bases, in that order; junction bases with no gene match: 0. Germline lookup yields CDR1 LGHNA and CDR2 YNFKEQ. CDR3: CASSQGTGDQPQHF. The CDR3 DNA is TGTGCCAGCAGCCAAGGGACAGGGGATCAGCCCCAGCATTTT.

This sequence joins TRBV30 and TRBJ1-4, with D unclear. V was trimmed by 0 bases and J by 7 bases, leaving 18 bases between them. The CDR3 runs to 16 residues. CDR1 and CDR2 (germline): GTSNPN, SVGIG (reference sequence). CDR3: CAWSVLGSGGFEKLFF. The CDR3 nucleotides read TGTGCCTGGAGTGTACTTGGGTCCGGAGGCTTTGAAAAACTGTTTTTT.

Details on this clone: Other DNA sequences from this sample encode an identical CDR3 as well. V usage is TRBV12-3 or TRBV12-4 and J usage is TRBJ1-2; 8 bases are shared with TRBD1. V gave up 5 bases and J gave up 4 bases; unmatched junction bases: 3. This CDR3 is built from 13 residues. The CDR3 nucleotides read TGTGCCAGCAGTCCCGGACAGGGCTATGGCTACACCTTC. Its protein product is CASSPGQGYGYTF.

The rearrangement uses TRBV27 and TRBJ1-6; D may be TRBD1 (5 bases). The CDR3 is 13 amino acids. The V end was cut by 7 bases, the J end by 8 bases, with 12 bases between. The germline gives CDR1 MNHEY, CDR2 SMNVEV (reference sequence). CDR3 region: CASTPGLYSPLHF. CDR3 nucleotide sequence: TGTGCCAGCACCCCGGGACTTTATTCACCCCTCCACTTT.

The chain is built from TRBV6-6 and TRBJ1-5; D possibly corresponds to TRBD1 (5 bases). In germline, CDR1 is MNHNY, CDR2 SVGAGI (reference sequence). The V gene lost 0 bases and the J gene lost 11 bases, with 8 bases spanning the gap. The CDR3 spans 12 residues. For the CDR3, the DNA is TGTGCCAGCAGTTACTCCGGAGGGGCCCAGCATTTT. Translation: CASSYSGGAQHF.

This clone appeared a few times. The V call is TRBV14, the J call TRBJ2-3; TRBD2 aligns across 7 bases. This CDR3 has 16 amino acids. Trimming removed 4 bases from V and 1 base from J; junction bases left unmatched: 8. Germline lookup yields CDR1 SGHDN and CDR2 FVKESK. The CDR3 DNA is TGTGCCAGCAGCCCTCCTAGCGGATTCCGCACAGATACGCAGTATTTT. Translating gives CASSPPSGFRTDTQYF.

This chain connects TRBV10-2 to TRBJ2-7; 14 positions agree with TRBD2. CDR1 and CDR2 from the germline V gene are WSHSY and SAAADI. The CDR3 loop spans 15 amino acids. The V and J ends lost 2 bases and 8 bases, in that order; junction bases with no gene match: 5. The CDR3 region is CASSEGTSGGSQQYF. In DNA, the CDR3 is TGCGCCAGCAGTGAGGGGACTAGCGGGGGCTCTCAGCAGTACTTC.

CDR3 loop: CASSVGQAQPLHF. The CDR3 DNA is TGTGCCAGCAGCGTAGGACAGGCCCAACCCCTCCACTTT. The genes are TRBV9 and TRBJ1-6; TRBD1 might be the D (6 bases). From germline, CDR1 is SGDLS and CDR2 YYNGEE. V was pared by 0 bases and J by 12 bases, with 10 bases between. This CDR3 is 13 amino acids long.

V is TRBV18 and J is TRBJ1-5, with D possibly matching TRBD1 (6 bases). Trimming stripped 6 bases from V and 0 bases from J, with 9 bases between. Germline V gives CDR1 KGHSH, CDR2 LQKENI. The CDR3 covers 14 residues. CDR3 protein: CASSGQSSNQPQHF. CDR3 nucleotides: TGTGCCAGCTCCGGACAGAGTAGCAATCAGCCCCAGCATTTT.

The V and J genes are TRBV25-1 and TRBJ2-5, with 11 bases aligning to TRBD2. V gave up 3 bases and J gave up 4 bases; unmatched junction bases: 1. CDR3 length equals 14 residues. Per germline, CDR1 MGHDK and CDR2 SYGVNS. The CDR3 bases are TGTGCCAGCAGTGATAGCGGGAGGGGAGAGACCCAGTACTTC. Its protein is CASSDSGRGETQYF.

V is TRBV18 and J is TRBJ2-7; D might be TRBD2 (6 bases). Germline loops: CDR1 KGHSH, CDR2 LQKENI. V was shortened by 6 bases and J by 5 bases, with 8 bases between the two germline ends. The length of the CDR3 is 11 residues. The CDR3 spells CASSGGDEQYF. The CDR3 bases are TGTGCCAGCTCGGGGGGAGACGAGCAGTACTTC.

The count of this clone is one. The chain carries TRBV4-2 and TRBJ1-5, with TRBD1 as a possible D gene (5 bases). This CDR3 has 14 amino acids. From germline, CDR1 is LGHNA and CDR2 YNFKEQ. V was cut by 0 bases and J by 5 bases, with 8 bases left in between. The CDR3 sequence is CASSQEGGDQPQHF. In nucleotides, the CDR3 is TGTGCCAGCAGCCAAGAGGGAGGGGATCAGCCCCAGCATTTT.

The rearrangement joins TRBV5-1 to TRBJ2-1; 7 bases agree with TRBD1. J lost 0 bases, V lost 3 bases, and 6 bases had no gene match. Looked up from germline, CDR1 is SGHRS and CDR2 is YFSETQ. The CDR3 is 16 residues long. CDR3 region: CASSSVSGGSYNEQFF. Written as DNA, the CDR3 is TGCGCCAGCAGCTCGGTCTCAGGGGGCTCCTACAATGAGCAGTTCTTC.

The rearrangement joins TRBV30 to TRBJ1-3; D unresolved. Trimming shortened V by 4 bases and J by 4 bases, and 8 bases separated the two germline ends. The CDR3 consists of 12 residues. CDR1 GTSNPN and CDR2 SVGIG come from the germline V gene (reference sequence). The CDR3 sequence is CAWTAGGNTIYF. DNA for the CDR3: TGTGCCTGGACTGCGGGAGGAAACACCATATATTTT.

This sequence joins TRBV7-2 and TRBJ1-1; TRBD1 is a possible D gene (6 bases). The CDR3 has 16 residues. Trimming left V 1 base short and J 4 bases short, with 16 bases between. The V gene's germline CDR1 is SGHTA and CDR2 FQGNSA. CDR3 protein: CASSLDAGGRGTEAFF. In DNA form, the CDR3 reads TGTGCCAGCAGCTTAGACGCGGGGGGCAGAGGCACTGAAGCTTTCTTT. The variable domain in full, completed from reference TRBV7-2 and TRBJ1-1, reads GAGVSQSPSNKVTEKGKDVELRCDPISGHTALYWYRQSLGQGLEFLIYFQGNSAPDKSGLPSDRFSAERTGGSVSTLTIQRTQQEDSAVYLCASSLDAGGRGTEAFFGQGTRLTVV.

This clone was recorded a few times. The chain carries TRBV27 and TRBJ1-5; 7 bases are a match to TRBD1. Germline lookup yields CDR1 MNHEY and CDR2 SMNVEV (reference sequence). This CDR3 region has 16 residues. The J segment lost 2 bases and the V segment lost 0 bases, leaving 4 bases of the junction unmatched. CDR3 nucleotides: TGTGCCAGCAGTTTATCTAACAGGGGTGGCAATCAGCCCCAGCATTTT. It codes for CASSLSNRGGNQPQHF.

The chain is built from TRBV6-6 and TRBJ1-4, with D hard to call. The germline V gene has CDR1 MNHNY and CDR2 SVGAGI (reference sequence). The CDR3 covers 12 residues. The V gene lost 0 bases and the J gene lost 11 bases, with 7 bases spanning the gap. The CDR3 loop reads CASSYSGGKLFF. CDR3 DNA sequence: TGTGCCAGCAGTTACTCTGGAGGGAAACTGTTTTTT.

The chain has TRBV19 and TRBJ1-1, with 10 bases matching TRBD1. Germline lookup yields CDR1 LNHDA and CDR2 SQIVND (reference sequence). Losses at the gene ends were 4 bases for V and 2 bases for J; bases not matched to a gene: 13. This CDR3 has 18 amino acids. CDR3 sequence: CASSTGQGVFDRNTEAFF. As DNA, the CDR3 is TGTGCCAGTAGTACCGGACAGGGGGTCTTCGACCGAAACACTGAAGCTTTCTTT.

This chain uses TRBV19 with TRBJ1-2, with D tentatively TRBD1 (5 bases). Germline CDR1 reads LNHDA; CDR2 reads SQIVND (reference sequence). V gave up 3 bases and J gave up 2 bases, with 10 bases separating them. CDR3 size: 14 residues. The CDR3 here is CASSILGQNYGYTF. CDR3 in DNA: TGTGCCAGTAGTATCCTGGGGCAGAACTATGGCTACACCTTC.

V gene TRBV6-6 combines with J gene TRBJ1-1; D is perhaps TRBD1 (5 bases). V was trimmed by 7 bases and J by 0 bases, leaving 15 bases between them. Per the germline V gene, CDR1 is MNHNY and CDR2 is SVGAGI (reference sequence). This CDR3 region has 15 residues. Here the CDR3 reads CASKSDTGVNTEAFF. CDR3 in DNA: TGTGCCAGCAAATCCGACACGGGGGTGAACACTGAAGCTTTCTTT.